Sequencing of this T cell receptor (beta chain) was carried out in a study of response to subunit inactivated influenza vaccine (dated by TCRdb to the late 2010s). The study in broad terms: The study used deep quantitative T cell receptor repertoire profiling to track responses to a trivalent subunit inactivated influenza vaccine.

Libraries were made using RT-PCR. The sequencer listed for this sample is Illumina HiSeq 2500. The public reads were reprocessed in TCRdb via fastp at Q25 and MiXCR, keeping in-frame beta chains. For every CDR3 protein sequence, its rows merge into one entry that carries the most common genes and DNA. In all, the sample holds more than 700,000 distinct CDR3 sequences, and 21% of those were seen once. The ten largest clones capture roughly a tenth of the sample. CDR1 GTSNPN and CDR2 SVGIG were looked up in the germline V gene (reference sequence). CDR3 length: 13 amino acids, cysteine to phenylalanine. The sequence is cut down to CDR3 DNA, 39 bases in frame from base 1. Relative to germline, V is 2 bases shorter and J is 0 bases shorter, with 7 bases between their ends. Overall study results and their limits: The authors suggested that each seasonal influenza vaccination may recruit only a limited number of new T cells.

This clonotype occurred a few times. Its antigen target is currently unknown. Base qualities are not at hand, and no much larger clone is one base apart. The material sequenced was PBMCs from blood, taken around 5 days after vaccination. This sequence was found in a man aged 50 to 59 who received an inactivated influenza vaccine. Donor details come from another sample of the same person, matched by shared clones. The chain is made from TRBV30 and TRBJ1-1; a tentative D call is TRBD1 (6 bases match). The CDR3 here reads CAWSYRVNTEAFF. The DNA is TGTGCCTGGAGTTACAGGGTGAACACTGAAGCTTTCTTT.